This TCR beta chain was sequenced for a study of siplizumab effects on memory and regulatory T cells. With respect to this clone: What it binds is unknown.

TCR templates, roughly 10^5 per sample, were assayed. This table comes from immunoSEQ multiplex PCR, and its TCRdb copy is limited to in-frame clones, with some not included. Of about 75,000 clones in the sample, 93% were seen once. Broader study findings: Siplizumab caused a significant drop in alloreactive sequences traceable to unstimulated CD4+ memory cells.

V was clipped by 1 base and J by 0 bases, with 22 bases between them. This CDR3 has 19 amino acids. The germline CDR1 and CDR2 sequences are GTSNPN and SVGIG (reference sequence). The sample comprised CD8+ T cells sorted from blood. This clonotype was sampled from a human donor in good health. The chain employs TRBV30 and TRBJ1-3; D remains ambiguous. CDR3 bases: TGTGCCTGGAGTGAGCTCGGGGAAACCTGGCATGTCTCTGGAAACACCATATATTTT. Its translation: CAWSELGETWHVSGNTIYF.